Sequencing of this T cell receptor (beta chain) was carried out in a study of cytomegalovirus exposure and HLA in healthy donors. Regarding this clone: Antigen: not known.

PCR involved 60 Vbeta and 13 Jbeta primers. Sequencing used immunoSEQ multiplex PCR; TCRdb keeps in-frame clones, though not all of them. The sample shows 90,000 to 100,000 clones, just under 70% of them seen only once. Findings and limits, study-wide: After further analysis at a later stage, 16,951 TCR beta sequences were associated with HLA alleles at 0.05 false discovery rate.

All donors participated as healthy donors of bone marrow. Sequenced: PBMCs. This receptor was identified in a man aged 50 to 60 in good health and CMV-seronegative.

CDR3 protein: CASSLLESGSSPLHF. The CDR3, as DNA: TGCGCCAGCAGCCTCCTGGAATCCGGGAGTTCACCCCTCCACTTT. The chain joins TRBV4-1 to TRBJ1-6, with no clear D. CDR1 and CDR2 from the germline V gene are MGHRA and YSYEKL. Trimming removed 4 bases at V and 9 bases at J, with 16 bases between. There are 15 residues in the CDR3.